This T cell receptor (beta chain) was documented in a study of CD8 T cells in Susac syndrome. Study-wide results and limits: The study conceded that its TCR sequencing and HLA analysis involved relatively few individuals.

V was pared by 0 bases and J by 0 bases, with 9 bases between. The CDR3 has 17 residues. Germline V lookup: CDR1 LGHNA, CDR2 YNFKEQ. In regard to this clonotype: Its antigen is undetermined.

With random hexamers, about 0.5 to 1 ug RNA was reverse transcribed. In TCRdb, the immunoSEQ multiplex PCR reads were re-called with MiXCR into one record per CDR3 protein. Found here are 200,000 to 250,000 distinct CDR3 sequences, 92% of them singletons; the top ten hold approximately 0.13%. This TCR was recovered from a human donor with multiple sclerosis. The rearrangement uses TRBV4-2 and TRBJ2-6; D remains unclear. Material: CD8+ T cells from PBMCs. The CDR3 bases are TGTGCCAGCAGCCAAGAGGGGTCGAACTCTGGGGCCAACGTCCTGACTTTC. Translating gives CASSQEGSNSGANVLTF.